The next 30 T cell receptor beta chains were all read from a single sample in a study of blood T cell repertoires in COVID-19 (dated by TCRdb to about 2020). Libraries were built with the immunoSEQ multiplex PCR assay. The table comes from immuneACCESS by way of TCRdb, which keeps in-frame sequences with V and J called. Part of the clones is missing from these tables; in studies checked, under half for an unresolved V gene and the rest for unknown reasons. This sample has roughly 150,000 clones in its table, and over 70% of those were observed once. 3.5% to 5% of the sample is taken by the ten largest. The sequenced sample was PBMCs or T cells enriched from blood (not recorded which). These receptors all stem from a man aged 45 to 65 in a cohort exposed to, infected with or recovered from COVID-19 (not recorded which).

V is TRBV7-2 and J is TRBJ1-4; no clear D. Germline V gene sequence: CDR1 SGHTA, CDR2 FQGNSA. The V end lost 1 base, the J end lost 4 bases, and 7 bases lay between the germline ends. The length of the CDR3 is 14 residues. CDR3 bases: TGTGCCAGCAGCTTAGGAGTTGGTAATGAAAAACTGTTTTTT. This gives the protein CASSLGVGNEKLFF. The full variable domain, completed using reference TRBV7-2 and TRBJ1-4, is GAGVSQSPSNKVTEKGKDVELRCDPISGHTALYWYRQSLGQGLEFLIYFQGNSAPDKSGLPSDRFSAERTGGSVSTLTIQRTQQEDSAVYLCASSLGVGNEKLFFGSGTQLSVL.

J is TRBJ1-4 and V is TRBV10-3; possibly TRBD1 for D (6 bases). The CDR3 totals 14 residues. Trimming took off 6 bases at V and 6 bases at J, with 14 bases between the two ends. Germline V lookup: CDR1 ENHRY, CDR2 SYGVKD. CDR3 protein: CAISQGRFDEKLFF. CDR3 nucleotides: TGTGCCATCAGCCAGGGGAGATTCGATGAAAAACTGTTTTTT.

DNA of the CDR3: TGTGCCAGCAGCGCTCAGGGGGAGAACTATGGCTACACCTTC. Translating it yields CASSAQGENYGYTF. The rearrangement links TRBV6-5 to TRBJ1-2; 7 bases are shared with TRBD1. From germline, CDR1 is MNHEY and CDR2 SVGAGI. The CDR3 runs to 14 residues. J lost 2 bases, V lost 6 bases, and 6 bases had no gene match.

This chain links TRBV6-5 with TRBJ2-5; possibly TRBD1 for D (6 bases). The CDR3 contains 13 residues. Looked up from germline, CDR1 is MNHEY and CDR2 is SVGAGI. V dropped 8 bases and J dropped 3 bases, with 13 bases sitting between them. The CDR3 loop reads CASSKPGEETQYF. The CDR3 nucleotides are TGTGCCAGCTCGAAGCCAGGGGAAGAGACCCAGTACTTC.

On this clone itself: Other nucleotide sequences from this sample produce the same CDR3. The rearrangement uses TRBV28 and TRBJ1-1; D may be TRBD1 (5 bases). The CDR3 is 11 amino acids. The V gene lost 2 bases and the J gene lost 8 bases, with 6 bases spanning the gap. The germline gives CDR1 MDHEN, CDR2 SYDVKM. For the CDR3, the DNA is TGTGCCAGCAGTTTACGGGGGGAAGCTTTCTTT. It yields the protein CASSLRGEAFF.

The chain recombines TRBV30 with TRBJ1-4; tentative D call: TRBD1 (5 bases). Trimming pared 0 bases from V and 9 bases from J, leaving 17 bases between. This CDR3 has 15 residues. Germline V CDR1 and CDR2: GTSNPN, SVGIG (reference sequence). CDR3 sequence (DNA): TGTGCCTGGAGTGTATCGACAGATCACTCAAAAAAACTGTTTTTT. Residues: CAWSVSTDHSKKLFF.

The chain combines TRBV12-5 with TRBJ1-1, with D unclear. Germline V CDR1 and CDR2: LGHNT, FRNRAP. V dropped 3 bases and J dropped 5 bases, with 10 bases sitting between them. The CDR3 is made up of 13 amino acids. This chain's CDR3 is CASGLDRGTEAFF. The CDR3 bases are TGTGCTAGTGGTTTAGATCGGGGTACTGAAGCTTTCTTT.

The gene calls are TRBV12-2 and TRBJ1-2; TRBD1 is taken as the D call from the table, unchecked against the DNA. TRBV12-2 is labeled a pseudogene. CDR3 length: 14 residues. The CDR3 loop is CASRLSPYRVRYTF. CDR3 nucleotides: TGTGCAAGTCGCTTATCTCCTTACAGGGTTCGCTACACCTTC.

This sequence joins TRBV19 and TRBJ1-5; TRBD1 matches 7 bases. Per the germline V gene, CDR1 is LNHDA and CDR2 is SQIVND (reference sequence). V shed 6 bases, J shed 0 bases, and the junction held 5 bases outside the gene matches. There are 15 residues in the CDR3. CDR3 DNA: TGTGCCAGTAGGCTACAGGGGCTTAGCAATCAGCCCCAGCATTTT. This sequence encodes CASRLQGLSNQPQHF. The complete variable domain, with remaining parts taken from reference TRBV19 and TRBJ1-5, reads DGGITQSPKYLFRKEGQNVTLSCEQNLNHDAMYWYRQDPGQGLRLIYYSQIVNDFQKGDIAEGYSVSREKKESFPLTVTSAQKNPTAFYLCASRLQGLSNQPQHFGDGTRLSIL.

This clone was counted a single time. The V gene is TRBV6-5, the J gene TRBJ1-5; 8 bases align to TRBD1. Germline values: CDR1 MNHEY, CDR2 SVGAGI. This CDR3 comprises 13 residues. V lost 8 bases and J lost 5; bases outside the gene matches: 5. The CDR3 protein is CASFDRGDQPQHF. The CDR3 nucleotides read TGTGCCAGCTTCGACAGGGGCGATCAGCCCCAGCATTTT.

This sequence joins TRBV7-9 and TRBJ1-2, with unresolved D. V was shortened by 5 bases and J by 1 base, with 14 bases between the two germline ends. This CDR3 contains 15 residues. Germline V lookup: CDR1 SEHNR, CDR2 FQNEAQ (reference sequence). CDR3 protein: CASSPPDGSNYGYTF. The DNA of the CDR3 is TGTGCCAGCAGCCCACCTGATGGGAGTAACTATGGCTACACCTTC.

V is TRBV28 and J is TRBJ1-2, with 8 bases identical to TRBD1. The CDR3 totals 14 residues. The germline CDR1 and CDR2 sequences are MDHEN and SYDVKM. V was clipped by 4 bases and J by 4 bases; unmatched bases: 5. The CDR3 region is CASSSGQGGYGYTF. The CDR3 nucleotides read TGTGCCAGCAGTTCCGGACAGGGAGGCTATGGCTACACCTTC.

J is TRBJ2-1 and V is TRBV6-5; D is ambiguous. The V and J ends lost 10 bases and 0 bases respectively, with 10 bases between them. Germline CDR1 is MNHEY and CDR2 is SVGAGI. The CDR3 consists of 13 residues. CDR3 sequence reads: CATLGYSYNEQFF. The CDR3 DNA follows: TGTGCCACCCTAGGCTACTCCTACAATGAGCAGTTCTTC.

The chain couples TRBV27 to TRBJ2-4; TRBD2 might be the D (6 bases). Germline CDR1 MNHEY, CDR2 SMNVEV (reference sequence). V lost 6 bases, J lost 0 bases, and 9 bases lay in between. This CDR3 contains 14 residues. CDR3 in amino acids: CASRTAGAKNIQYF. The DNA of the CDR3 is TGTGCCAGCAGGACAGCGGGAGCCAAAAACATTCAGTACTTC.

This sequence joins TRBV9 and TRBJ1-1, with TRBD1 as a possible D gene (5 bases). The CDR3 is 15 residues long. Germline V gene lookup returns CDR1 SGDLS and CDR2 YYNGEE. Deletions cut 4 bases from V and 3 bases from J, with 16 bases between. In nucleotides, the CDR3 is TGTGCCAGCAGCATCGGGGGAGAAGGCTACACTGAAGCTTTCTTT. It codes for CASSIGGEGYTEAFF.

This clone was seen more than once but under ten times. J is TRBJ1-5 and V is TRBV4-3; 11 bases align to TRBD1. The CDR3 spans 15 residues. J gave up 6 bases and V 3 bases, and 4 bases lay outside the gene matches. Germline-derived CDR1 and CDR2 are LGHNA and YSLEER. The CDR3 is CASSQGQGDGQPQHF. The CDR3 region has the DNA TGCGCCAGCAGCCAGGGACAGGGGGATGGTCAGCCCCAGCATTTT.

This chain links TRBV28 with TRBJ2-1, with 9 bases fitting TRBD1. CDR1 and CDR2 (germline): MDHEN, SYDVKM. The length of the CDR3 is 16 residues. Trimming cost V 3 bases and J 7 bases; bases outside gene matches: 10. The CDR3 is CASSFGGTGRPNEQFF. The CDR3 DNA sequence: TGTGCCAGCAGTTTTGGGGGGACAGGGAGGCCGAATGAGCAGTTCTTC.

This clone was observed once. CDR3 protein: CATSRDPSTYEQYF. The CDR3 DNA reads as TGTGCCACCAGCAGAGATCCTAGTACCTACGAGCAGTACTTC. The J gene is TRBJ2-7, the V gene TRBV15; D gene uncertain. CDR1 is LNHNV and CDR2 is YYDKDF in the germline V gene (reference sequence). The CDR3 contains 14 residues. V lost 0 bases to trimming and J lost 2 bases, with 8 bases between them.

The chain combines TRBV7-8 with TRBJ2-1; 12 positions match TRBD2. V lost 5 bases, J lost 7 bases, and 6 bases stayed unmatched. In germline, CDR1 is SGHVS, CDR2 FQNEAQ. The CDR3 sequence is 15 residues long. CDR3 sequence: CASSVITSGRNEQFF. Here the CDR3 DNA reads TGTGCCAGCAGCGTTATCACTAGCGGGAGGAATGAGCAGTTCTTC.

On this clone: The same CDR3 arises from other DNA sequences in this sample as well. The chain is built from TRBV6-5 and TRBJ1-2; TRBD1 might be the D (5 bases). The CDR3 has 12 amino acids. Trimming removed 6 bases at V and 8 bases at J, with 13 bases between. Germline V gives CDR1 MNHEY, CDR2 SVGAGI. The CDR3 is CASSSGGVGYTF. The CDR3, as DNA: TGTGCCAGCAGCTCGGGGGGTGTCGGCTACACCTTC.

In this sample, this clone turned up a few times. Here the CDR3 DNA reads TGTGCCTGGAGTGTGCTAGCGAGCACAGATACGCAGTATTTT. Protein: CAWSVLASTDTQYF. The rearrangement links TRBV30 to TRBJ2-3; D is perhaps TRBD2 (6 bases). Germline CDR1 reads GTSNPN; CDR2 reads SVGIG (reference sequence). This CDR3 spans 14 amino acids. Trimming left V 0 bases short and J 0 bases short, with 7 bases between.

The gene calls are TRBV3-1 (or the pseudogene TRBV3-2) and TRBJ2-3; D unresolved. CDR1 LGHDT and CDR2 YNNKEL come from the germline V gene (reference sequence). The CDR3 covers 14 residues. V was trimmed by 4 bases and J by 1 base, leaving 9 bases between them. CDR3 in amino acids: CASSLRLGTDTQYF. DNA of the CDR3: TGTGCCAGCAGCCTACGACTCGGCACAGATACGCAGTATTTT.

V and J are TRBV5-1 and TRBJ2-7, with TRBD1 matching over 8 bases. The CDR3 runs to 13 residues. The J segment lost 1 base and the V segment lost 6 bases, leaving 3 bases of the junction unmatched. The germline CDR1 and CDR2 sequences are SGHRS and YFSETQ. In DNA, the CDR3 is TGCGCCAGCACCGGACAGGGTTCCTACGAGCAGTACTTC. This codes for CASTGQGSYEQYF.

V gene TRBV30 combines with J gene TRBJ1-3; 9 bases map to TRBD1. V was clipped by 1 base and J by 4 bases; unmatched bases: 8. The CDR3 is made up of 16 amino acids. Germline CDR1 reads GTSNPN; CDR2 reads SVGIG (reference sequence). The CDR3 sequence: CAWSGQGQGLGNTIYF. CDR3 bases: TGTGCCTGGAGTGGGCAGGGACAGGGTTTGGGAAACACCATATATTTT. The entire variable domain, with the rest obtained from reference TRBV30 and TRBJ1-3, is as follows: SQTIHQWPATLVQPVGSPLSLECTVEGTSNPNLYWYRQAAGRGLQLLFYSVGIGQISSEVPQNLSASRPQDRQFILSSKKLLLSDSGFYLCAWSGQGQGLGNTIYFGEGSWLTVV.

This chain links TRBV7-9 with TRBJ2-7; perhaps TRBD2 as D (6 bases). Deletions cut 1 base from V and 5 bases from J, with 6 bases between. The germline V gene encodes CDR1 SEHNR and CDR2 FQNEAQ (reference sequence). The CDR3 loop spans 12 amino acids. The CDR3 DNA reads TGTGCCAGCAGCTTAGGGGGGGACGAGCAGTACTTC. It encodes CASSLGGDEQYF.

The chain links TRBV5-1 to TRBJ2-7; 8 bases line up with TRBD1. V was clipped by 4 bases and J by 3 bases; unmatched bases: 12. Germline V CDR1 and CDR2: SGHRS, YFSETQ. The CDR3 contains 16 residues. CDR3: CASSPRTQGAFYEQYF. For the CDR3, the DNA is TGCGCCAGCAGCCCTAGGACTCAGGGGGCCTTCTACGAGCAGTACTTC.

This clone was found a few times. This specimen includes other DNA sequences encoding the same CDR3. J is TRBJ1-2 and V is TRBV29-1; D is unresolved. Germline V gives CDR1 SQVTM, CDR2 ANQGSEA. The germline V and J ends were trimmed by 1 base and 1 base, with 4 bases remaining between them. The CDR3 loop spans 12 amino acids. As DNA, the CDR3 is TGCAGCGTTGAAGCCAGTAACTATGGCTACACCTTC. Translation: CSVEASNYGYTF.

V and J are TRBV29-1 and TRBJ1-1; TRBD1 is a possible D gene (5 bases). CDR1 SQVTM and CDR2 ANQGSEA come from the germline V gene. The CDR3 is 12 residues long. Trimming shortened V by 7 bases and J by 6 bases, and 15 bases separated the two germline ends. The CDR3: CSAMEGISEAFF. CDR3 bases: TGCAGCGCCATGGAGGGGATTTCTGAAGCTTTCTTT.

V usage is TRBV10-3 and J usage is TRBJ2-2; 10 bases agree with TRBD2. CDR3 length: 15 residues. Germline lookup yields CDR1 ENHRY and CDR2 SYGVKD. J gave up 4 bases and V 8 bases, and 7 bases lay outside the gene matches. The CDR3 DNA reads TGTGCCATCTGGGTAGCGGGGGGACCCACCGGGGAGCTGTTTTTT. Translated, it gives CAIWVAGGPTGELFF.

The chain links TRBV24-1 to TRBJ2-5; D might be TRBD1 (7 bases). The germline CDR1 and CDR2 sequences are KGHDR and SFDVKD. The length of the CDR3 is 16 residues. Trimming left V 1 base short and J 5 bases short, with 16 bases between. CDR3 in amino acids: CATSDFGTSGGETQYF. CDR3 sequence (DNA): TGTGCCACCAGTGATTTCGGGACTTCAGGGGGGGAGACCCAGTACTTC.